Listed below are T cell receptor beta chains from one sample, sequenced in a study of T cell changes during pregnancy in multiple sclerosis. Sequencing was performed with immunoSEQ multiplex PCR; in TCRdb, only in-frame clones are kept and a portion is missing. This repertoire shows tens of thousands of clones, approximately 92% found once; its top ten account for over 0.8%. The specimen comprised peripheral blood, sampled in the first trimester of pregnancy. The receptors originated from a female donor with multiple sclerosis, enrolled in a pregnancy study. The CDR3 runs from the conserved cysteine through the conserved F or W. Fields, in order: V gene, D gene, J gene, clone size, CDR3 DNA, CDR3 protein. A D gene is named only where the DNA matches it firmly. Rows may omit the clone size; those that give it use once, few, many or a size class.

TRBV6-6	TRBD1	TRBJ1-1	NA	TGTGCCAGCAGCTCACGGACAGGGCTCACTGAAGCTTTCTTT	CASSSRTGLTEAFF
TRBV2	NA	TRBJ1-5	NA	TGTGCCAGCAGTTACGTTGCAGGTCGTCAGCCCCAGCATTTT	CASSYVAGRQPQHF
TRBV7-6	TRBD1	TRBJ2-2	NA	TGTGCCAGCAGCTTGGGGACAGGGAAGAGGAACACCGGGGAGCTGTTTTTT	CASSLGTGKRNTGELFF
TRBV4-3	NA	TRBJ1-6	NA	TGCGCCAGCAGCCAAGATATATCGGTGAGCTCCTATAATTCACCCCTCCACTTT	CASSQDISVSSYNSPLHF
TRBV7-2	TRBD1	TRBJ2-7	NA	TGTGCCAGCAGCAACAGGGGCGAGCAGTACTTC	CASSNRGEQYF
TRBV15	TRBD2	TRBJ2-7	NA	TGTGCCACCAGCCGTGGCTCTAGCGGAACCTACGAGCAGTACTTC	CATSRGSSGTYEQYF
TRBV14	NA	TRBJ2-7	NA	TGTGCCAGCAGCCAAGATCTGCGGAGCTACGAGCAGTACTTC	CASSQDLRSYEQYF
TRBV27	TRBD1	TRBJ1-1	NA	TGTGCCAGCAGTCAGACAGGGTATCGCGGGGCTTTCTTT	CASSQTGYRGAFF
TRBV30	TRBD1	TRBJ1-2	NA	TGTGCCTGGACCGGACCGGGACAGGGCCGTAATGGCTACACCTTC	CAWTGPGQGRNGYTF
TRBV4-3	NA	TRBJ2-7	NA	TGCGCCAGCAGCCAAGTTAGGGGGTTTGGGGAGCAGTACTTC	CASSQVRGFGEQYF
TRBV25-1	TRBD2	TRBJ2-3	NA	TGTGCCAGCAGCAATACTAGCGGGGGGGCCTTAATCTCAGATACGCAGTATTTT	CASSNTSGGALISDTQYF
TRBV29-1	NA	TRBJ2-2	NA	TGCAGCGTTGTGAAAGGACAGAACACCGGGGAGCTGTTTTTT	CSVVKGQNTGELFF
TRBV4-1	NA	TRBJ1-5	NA	TGCGCCAGCAGCCAAGTTTCGCGGGCCCAGCCCCAGCATTTT	CASSQVSRAQPQHF
TRBV4-1	TRBD1	TRBJ2-5	once	TGCGCCAGCAGCCAGGCGGAGGGGACAGGGGAAGAGACCCAGTACTTC	CASSQAEGTGEETQYF
TRBV4-2	TRBD1	TRBJ1-2	NA	TGTGCCAGCAGCCAAGATACAGGGGGCTATGGCTACACCTTC	CASSQDTGGYGYTF
TRBV6-1	NA	TRBJ2-5	NA	TGTGCCAGCAGTGAAACCCCCCGGGACTTTGGAGAGACCCAGTACTTC	CASSETPRDFGETQYF
TRBV19	TRBD1	TRBJ1-5	NA	TGTGCCAGCAACAGGGGGGTGACACAGCCCCAGCATTTT	CASNRGVTQPQHF
TRBV5-4	NA	TRBJ1-1	NA	TGTGCCAGCAGCTTGGTACGGGGAGAGAGCACTGAAGCTTTCTTT	CASSLVRGESTEAFF
TRBV19	NA	TRBJ2-1	NA	TGTGCCAGTAATATACAGGGTGATGAGCAGTTCTTC	CASNIQGDEQFF
TRBV14	TRBD1	TRBJ1-1	NA	TGTGCCAGCACCCCAAGGTCGGACAGGGGCTTGCTTCTCGGTATGAACACTGAAGCTTTCTTT	CASTPRSDRGLLLGMNTEAFF
TRBV6-1	TRBD1	TRBJ2-7	NA	TGTGCCAGCACCGAAACCGGGACAGGCTCCTACGAGCAGTACTTC	CASTETGTGSYEQYF
TRBV21-1	NA	TRBJ2-1	NA	TGTGCCAGCAGCCAAATTGGAGATAATGAGCAGTTCTTC	CASSQIGDNEQFF